Listed here are 6 T cell receptor beta chains from one sample, sequenced in a study of cytomegalovirus exposure and HLA in healthy donors. Vbeta (60) and Jbeta (13) primers were used in the PCR. Sequenced by immunoSEQ multiplex PCR; TCRdb stores in-frame clones only, minus some. The sample yields a few hundred thousand clones, more than 60% seen once. Sequenced sample: PBMCs. All receptors come from a girl aged 2-9 years in good health and CMV-seronegative.

The chain carries TRBV18 and TRBJ1-1; a possible D gene is TRBD1 (5 bases). V lost 7 bases, J lost 4 bases, and 13 bases lay in between. The germline V gene encodes CDR1 KGHSH and CDR2 LQKENI. This CDR3 region has 13 residues. The DNA for the CDR3 is TGTGCCAGCTTAGCCCAGGGTTCCACTGAAGCTTTCTTT. Encoded protein: CASLAQGSTEAFF. Looking up the rest from reference TRBV18 and TRBJ1-1 gives the full variable domain: NAGVMQNPRHLVRRRGQEARLRCSPMKGHSHVYWYRQLPEEGLKFMVYLQKENIIDESGMPKERFSAEFPKEGPSILRIQQVVRGDSAAYFCASLAQGSTEAFFGQGTRLTVV.

The genes are TRBV25-1 and TRBJ2-1, with D perhaps matching TRBD2 (6 bases). The ends were cut back, 4 bases at V and 7 bases at J, with 20 bases in the middle. CDR1 is MGHDK, CDR2 SYGVNS, per germline. This CDR3 has 16 amino acids. CDR3 loop: CASSAVLAGSLNEQFF. In DNA, the CDR3 is TGTGCCAGCAGTGCTGTCCTCGCGGGAAGTTTGAATGAGCAGTTCTTC.

This clone appeared once. This chain connects TRBV2 to TRBJ2-7; D perhaps matches TRBD1 (6 bases). The germline gives CDR1 SNHLY, CDR2 FYNNEI. The length of the CDR3 is 16 residues. Trimming shortened V by 7 bases and J by 1 base, and 20 bases separated the two germline ends. DNA for the CDR3: TGTGCCAGCATCCGGGACACTGGAATTTATTCCTACGAGCAGTACTTC. Translation: CASIRDTGIYSYEQYF.

The chain joins TRBV2 to TRBJ2-5; D ambiguous. V was shortened by 8 bases and J by 2 bases, with 12 bases between the two germline ends. CDR3 size: 13 residues. The germline CDR1 and CDR2 sequences are SNHLY and FYNNEI. CDR3 DNA: TGTGCCAGCCTCGAAGGAGATCAAGAGACCCAGTACTTC. Translating gives CASLEGDQETQYF.

V is TRBV13 and J is TRBJ2-4; no clear D gene. Trimming took off 1 base at V and 0 bases at J, with 4 bases between the two ends. Germline CDR1 and CDR2: PRHDT and FYEKMQ (reference sequence). The CDR3 covers 14 residues. The CDR3, as DNA: TGTGCCAGCAGCTTAGAACTAGCCAAAAACATTCAGTACTTC. Protein product: CASSLELAKNIQYF.

This chain joins TRBV4-1 and TRBJ2-7, with D perhaps TRBD2 (7 bases). Germline V lookup: CDR1 MGHRA, CDR2 YSYEKL. V shed 7 bases and J shed 5 bases, with 15 bases lying between them. This CDR3 has 13 amino acids. As DNA, the CDR3 is TGCGCCAGCATGGGGGGGGCACTGAACGAGCAGTACTTC. This translates into CASMGGALNEQYF.